The sequence of this TCR beta chain was determined in a study of human T cells and chemical hapten exposure. The time point was: healthy volunteer bleed at 6 weeks. It was unfractionated whole blood from which total RNA was extracted. TCRdb recomputed calls from the RACE reads with MiXCR, one row per CDR3 protein. The sample lists approximately 59,000 distinct CDR3 sequences; roughly 6.1% were seen once. The CDR3 totals 15 residues. Trimming removed 2 bases from V and 1 base from J, with 9 bases in between. Germline assignment: CDR1 SNHLY and CDR2 FYNNEI. This clonotype was counted at least ten times. The sequence derives from a female donor in good health. Some clones in this sample may be carry-over from other donors' samples. Sequenced: whole blood. The chain couples TRBV2 to TRBJ2-1, with a possible D match to TRBD2 (6 bases). The CDR3 bases are TGTGCCAGCAGTGAACTCGGGGGTTCCTACAATGAGCAGTTCTTC. It specifies CASSELGGSYNEQFF.